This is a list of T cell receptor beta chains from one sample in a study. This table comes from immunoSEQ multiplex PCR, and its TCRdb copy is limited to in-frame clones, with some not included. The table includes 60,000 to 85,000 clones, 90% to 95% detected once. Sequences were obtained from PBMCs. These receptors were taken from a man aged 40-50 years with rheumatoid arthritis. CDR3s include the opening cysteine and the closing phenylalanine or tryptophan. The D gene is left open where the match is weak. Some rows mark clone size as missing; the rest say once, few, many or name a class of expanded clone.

CDR3: CASSDSGTVNTEAFF
DNA: TGTGCCAGCAGTGACTCCGGGACAGTAAACACTGAAGCTTTCTTT
size: .
D: TRBD1
J: TRBJ1-1
V: TRBV6-5

CDR3: CASSSPGSLEQYF
DNA: TGTGCCAGCAGCTCGCCAGGGTCCTTGGAGCAGTACTTC
size: .
D: .
J: TRBJ2-7
V: TRBV7-2

CDR3: CASSAPDRVNSPLHF
DNA: TGCGCCAGCAGCGCACCCGACAGGGTAAATTCACCCCTCCACTTT
size: .
D: TRBD1
J: TRBJ1-6
V: TRBV5-1

CDR3: CASSRGTGVDGYTF
DNA: TGTGCCAGCAGCCGGGGGACAGGGGTCGATGGCTACACCTTC
size: few
D: TRBD1
J: TRBJ1-2
V: TRBV7-9

CDR3: CASSSSGDRGSAGYTF
DNA: TGTGCCAGCAGCTCTTCCGGGGACAGGGGTTCGGCTGGCTACACCTTC
size: .
D: TRBD1
J: TRBJ1-2
V: TRBV7-9

CDR3: CAGSLNRGSTDTQYF
DNA: TGTGCCGGCAGCTTAAACAGGGGAAGCACAGATACGCAGTATTTT
size: .
D: TRBD1
J: TRBJ2-3
V: TRBV11-3

CDR3: CASSSRTGLMNTEAFF
DNA: TGTGCCAGCAGTTCGAGGACAGGCCTGATGAACACTGAAGCTTTCTTT
size: large
D: TRBD1
J: TRBJ1-1
V: TRBV27

CDR3: CASSLVGTGLTETQYF
DNA: TGTGCCAGCAGCTTAGTCGGGACAGGGCTGACAGAGACCCAGTACTTC
size: .
D: TRBD1
J: TRBJ2-5
V: TRBV7-2

CDR3: CASSYPSRNQETQYF
DNA: TGTGCCAGCAGTTACCCCTCCAGGAACCAAGAGACCCAGTACTTC
size: .
D: .
J: TRBJ2-5
V: TRBV6-2/TRBV6-3

CDR3: CASSTDQEFGELFF
DNA: TGTGCCAGTAGTACGGACCAGGAGTTCGGGGAGCTGTTTTTT
size: .
D: .
J: TRBJ2-2
V: TRBV19

CDR3: CASSDRQIYGYTF
DNA: TGTGCCAGTAGTGATAGACAGATCTATGGCTACACCTTC
size: .
D: .
J: TRBJ1-2
V: TRBV19

CDR3: CAIRSPAGGGTQYF
DNA: TGTGCCATCAGGAGTCCAGCGGGAGGGGGTACGCAGTATTTT
size: .
D: TRBD2
J: TRBJ2-3
V: TRBV10-3

CDR3: CASSIVGGAGNQPQHF
DNA: TGTGCCAGTAGTATAGTTGGGGGGGCTGGCAATCAGCCCCAGCATTTT
size: .
D: .
J: TRBJ1-5
V: TRBV19

CDR3: CASSLEGVNEQYF
DNA: TGTGCCAGCAGCCTCGAGGGGGTCAACGAGCAGTACTTC
size: once
D: .
J: TRBJ2-7
V: TRBV7-9

CDR3: CASSPTAGRASQPQHF
DNA: TGCGCCAGCAGCCCGACCGCAGGCAGGGCTAGTCAGCCCCAGCATTTT
size: .
D: .
J: TRBJ1-5
V: TRBV5-1

CDR3: CAWSTGRRRGEDEKLFF
DNA: TGTGCCTGGAGTACAGGACGACGCAGGGGGGAGGATGAAAAACTGTTTTTT
size: .
D: TRBD1
J: TRBJ1-4
V: TRBV30

CDR3: CASSGGTSNEKLFF
DNA: TGTGCCAGCAGCGGCGGGACATCTAATGAAAAACTGTTTTTT
size: .
D: .
J: TRBJ1-4
V: TRBV9

CDR3: CATSDLDSYEQYF
DNA: TGTGCCACCAGTGATCTGGACAGCTACGAGCAGTACTTC
size: .
D: .
J: TRBJ2-7
V: TRBV24-1

CDR3: CASSPVVAGVYEQYF
DNA: TGTGCCAGCAGTCCTGTGGTGGCAGGGGTCTACGAGCAGTACTTC
size: .
D: .
J: TRBJ2-7
V: TRBV28

CDR3: CASSEESRSPLHF
DNA: TGTGCCAGCAGTGAAGAGTCACGATCACCCCTCCACTTT
size: .
D: .
J: TRBJ1-6
V: TRBV2